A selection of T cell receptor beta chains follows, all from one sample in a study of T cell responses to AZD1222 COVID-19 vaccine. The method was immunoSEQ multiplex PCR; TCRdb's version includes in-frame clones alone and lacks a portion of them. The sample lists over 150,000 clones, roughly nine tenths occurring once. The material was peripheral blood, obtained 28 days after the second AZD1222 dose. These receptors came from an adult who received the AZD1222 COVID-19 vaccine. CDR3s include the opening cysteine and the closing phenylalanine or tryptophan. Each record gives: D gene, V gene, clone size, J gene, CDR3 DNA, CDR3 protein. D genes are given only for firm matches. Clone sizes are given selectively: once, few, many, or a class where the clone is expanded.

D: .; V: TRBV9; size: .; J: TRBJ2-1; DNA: TGTGCCAGCAGCCTCCGACCGAGTTCCGATGAGCAGTTCTTC; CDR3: CASSLRPSSDEQFF
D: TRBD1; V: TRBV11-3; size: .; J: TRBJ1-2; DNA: TGTGCCAGCAGCTCTCAGGACAGGAGTGGCTACACCTTC; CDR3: CASSSQDRSGYTF
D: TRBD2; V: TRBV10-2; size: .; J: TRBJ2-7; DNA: TGCGCCAGCAGTGAGTCCCTAGCGGGACGGGACGAGCAGTACTTC; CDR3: CASSESLAGRDEQYF
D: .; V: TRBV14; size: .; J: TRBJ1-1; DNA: TGTGCCAGCAGCCCGCTACAGGGTGGAGGAGCTTTCTTT; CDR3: CASSPLQGGGAFF
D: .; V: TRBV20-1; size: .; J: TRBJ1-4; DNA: TGCAGTGCTGGGGGGGGCGAAAAACTGTTTTTT; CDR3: CSAGGGEKLFF
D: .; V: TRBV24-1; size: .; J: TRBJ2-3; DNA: TGTGCCACCAGTGATTTGCCTTCGGAAAGCACAGATACGCAGTATTTT; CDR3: CATSDLPSESTDTQYF
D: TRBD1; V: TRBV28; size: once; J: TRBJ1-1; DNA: TGTGCCAGCAGTTTGCCAGGGGGTTACACTGAAGCTTTCTTT; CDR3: CASSLPGGYTEAFF
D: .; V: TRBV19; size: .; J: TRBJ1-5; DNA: TGTGCCAGTAGTATCTTTGGGTCGGTAGGGAATCAGCCCCAGCATTTT; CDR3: CASSIFGSVGNQPQHF
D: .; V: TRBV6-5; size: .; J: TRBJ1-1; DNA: TGTGCCAGCAGTTATAGGGAGGGTAGGAACACTGAAGCTTTCTTT; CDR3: CASSYREGRNTEAFF
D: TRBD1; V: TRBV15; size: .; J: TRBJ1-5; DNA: TGTGCCACCAGCCCCGGACAGGGAGGTGTGCAGCCCCAGCATTTT; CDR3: CATSPGQGGVQPQHF
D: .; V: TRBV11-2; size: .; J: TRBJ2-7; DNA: TGTGCCAGCAGCGCGCTCGCGGCCCTGCCCTACGAGCAGTACTTC; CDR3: CASSALAALPYEQYF
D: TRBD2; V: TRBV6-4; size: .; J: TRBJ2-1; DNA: TGTGCCAGCAGTGACCTTAGCGGGAGCTCCTACAATGAGCAGTTCTTC; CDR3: CASSDLSGSSYNEQFF
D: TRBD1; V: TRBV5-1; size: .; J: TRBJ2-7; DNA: TGCGCCAGCAGCTTGCAACAGGGGGTCTACGAGCAGTACTTC; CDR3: CASSLQQGVYEQYF
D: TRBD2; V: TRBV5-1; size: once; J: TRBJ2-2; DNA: TGCGCCAGCAGCTTCCTTTCTAGCGGCGGGGAGCTGTTTTTT; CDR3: CASSFLSSGGELFF
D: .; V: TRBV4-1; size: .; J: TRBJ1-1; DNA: TGCGCCAGCAGCCAAGATGGACAGTTCAACACTGAAGCTTTCTTT; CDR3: CASSQDGQFNTEAFF
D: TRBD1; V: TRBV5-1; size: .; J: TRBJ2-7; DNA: TGCGCCAGACAGGGGCCGGCAGAAAGGGAGCAGTACTTC; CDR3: CARQGPAEREQYF
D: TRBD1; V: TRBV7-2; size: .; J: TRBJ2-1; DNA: TGTGCCAGCAGCTTAGCGGTGACAGGGGTCAATGAGCAGTTCTTC; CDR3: CASSLAVTGVNEQFF
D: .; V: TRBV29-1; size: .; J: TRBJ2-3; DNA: TGCAGCGTTGGCGTGACTAGTTGGAGCACAGATACGCAGTATTTT; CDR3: CSVGVTSWSTDTQYF
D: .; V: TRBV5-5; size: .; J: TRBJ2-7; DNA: TGTGCCAGCAGCTTGGCTCGGACAGACTACTACGAGCAGTACTTC; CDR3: CASSLARTDYYEQYF
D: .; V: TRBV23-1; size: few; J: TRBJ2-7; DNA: TGCGCCAGCAGAGGACCCTACGAGCAGTACTTC; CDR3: CASRGPYEQYF
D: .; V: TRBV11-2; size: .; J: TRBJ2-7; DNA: TGTGCCAGCAGCTTAGATCGATCCAACGAGCAGTACTTC; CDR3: CASSLDRSNEQYF
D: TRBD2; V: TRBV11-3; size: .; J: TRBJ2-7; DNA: TGTGCCAGCAGCAAAGGAGGGACTAGCGGGAGGCAATGGTCCGAGCAGTACTTC; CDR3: CASSKGGTSGRQWSEQYF
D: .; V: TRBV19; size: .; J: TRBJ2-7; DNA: TGTGCCAGTAGTGCCAACCCCTACTCCTACGAGCAGTACTTC; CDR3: CASSANPYSYEQYF
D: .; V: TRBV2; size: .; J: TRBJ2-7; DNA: TGTGCCAGCAGGAAGAGGCGGCCGGTATCAGACGAGCAGTACTTC; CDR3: CASRKRRPVSDEQYF
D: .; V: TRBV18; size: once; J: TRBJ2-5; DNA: TGTGCCAGCTCAGGGATCCAAGAGACCCAGTACTTC; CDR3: CASSGIQETQYF
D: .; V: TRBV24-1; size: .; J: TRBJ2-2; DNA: TGTGCCACCAGTGATCTTAGCCCGAAGCGGACCGGGGAGCTGTTTTTT; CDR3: CATSDLSPKRTGELFF
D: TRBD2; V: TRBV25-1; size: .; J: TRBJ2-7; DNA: TGTGCCAGCAGTGAACCGGGACTAGCGGGCTCCTACGAGCAGTACTTC; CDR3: CASSEPGLAGSYEQYF
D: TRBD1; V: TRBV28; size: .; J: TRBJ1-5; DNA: TGTGCCAGCAGTATGAACCGACAGGGAACCAGACAGCCCCAGCATTTT; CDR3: CASSMNRQGTRQPQHF
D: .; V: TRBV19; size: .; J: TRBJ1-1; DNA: TGTGCCAGTACCCTGGGGGGTGGTGGGACTGAAGCTTTCTTT; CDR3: CASTLGGGGTEAFF
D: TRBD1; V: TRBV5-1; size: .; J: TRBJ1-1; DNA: TGCGCCAGCAGCTACAGGGGAACCACTGAAGCTTTCTTT; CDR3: CASSYRGTTEAFF
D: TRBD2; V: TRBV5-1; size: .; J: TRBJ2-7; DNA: TGCGCCAGCAGCCTTAGCGGGTACTCCTACGAGCAGTACTTC; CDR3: CASSLSGYSYEQYF
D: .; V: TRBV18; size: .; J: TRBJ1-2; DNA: TGTGCCAGCTCGCAAGGGGAGGGCTATGGCTACACCTTC; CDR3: CASSQGEGYGYTF
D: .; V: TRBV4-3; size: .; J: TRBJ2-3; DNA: TGCGCCAGCAGCCACTCAGGGCGGGGAGATACGCAGTATTTT; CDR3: CASSHSGRGDTQYF
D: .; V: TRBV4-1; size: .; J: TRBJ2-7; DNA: TGCGCCAGCAGCCAGGAAAGCTCCTACGAGCAGTACTTC; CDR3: CASSQESSYEQYF
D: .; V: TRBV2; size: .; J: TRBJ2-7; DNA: TGTGCCAGCAGTTATGAGACAAAAGGCTACGAGCAGTACTTC; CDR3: CASSYETKGYEQYF
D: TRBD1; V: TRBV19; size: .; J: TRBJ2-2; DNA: TGTGCCAGTAGTAGACAGGGTGGGACCGGGGAGCTGTTTTTT; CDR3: CASSRQGGTGELFF
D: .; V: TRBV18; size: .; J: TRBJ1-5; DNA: TGTGCCAGCTCACCTTCTCAGGCGGAGAATCAGCCCCAGCATTTT; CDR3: CASSPSQAENQPQHF
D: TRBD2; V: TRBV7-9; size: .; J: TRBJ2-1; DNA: TGTGCCAGCAGCTTAGGCGTAGCGGGGCAATATAATGAGCAGTTCTTC; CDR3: CASSLGVAGQYNEQFF
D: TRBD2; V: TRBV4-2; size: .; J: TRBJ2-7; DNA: TGTGCCAGCAGCCACACCACTAGCGGGAGCCCCTACGAGCAGTACTTC; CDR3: CASSHTTSGSPYEQYF
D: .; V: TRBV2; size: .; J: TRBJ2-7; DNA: TGTGCCAGCAGCGACGGGGGTCGGGCCTACGAGCAGTACTTC; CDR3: CASSDGGRAYEQYF
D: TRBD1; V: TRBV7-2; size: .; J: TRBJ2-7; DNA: TGTGCCAGCGGGGACAGACCCTACGAGCAGTACTTC; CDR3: CASGDRPYEQYF
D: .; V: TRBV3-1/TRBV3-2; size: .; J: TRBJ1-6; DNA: TGTGCCAGCAGCCGTACGGGTGAGGGGAGCTCCTATAATTCACCCCTCCACTTT; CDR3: CASSRTGEGSSYNSPLHF
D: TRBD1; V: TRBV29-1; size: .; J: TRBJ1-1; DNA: TGCAGCGCCAGGACAGGGACGAACACTGAAGCTTTCTTT; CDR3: CSARTGTNTEAFF
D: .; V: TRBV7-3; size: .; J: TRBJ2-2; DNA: TGTGCCAGCAGCTTAACCCCGGTGCCATTGACCGGGGAGCTGTTTTTT; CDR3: CASSLTPVPLTGELFF
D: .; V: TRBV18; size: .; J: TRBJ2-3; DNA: TGTGCCAGCTCACCATATGATACGCAGTATTTT; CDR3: CASSPYDTQYF
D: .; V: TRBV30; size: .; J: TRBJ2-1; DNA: TGTGCCTGGACACAGGGACTAACTTACAATGAGCAGTTCTTC; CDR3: CAWTQGLTYNEQFF
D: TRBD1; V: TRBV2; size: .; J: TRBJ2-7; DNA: TGTGCCAGCAGCGGACAGGCCGGCGAGCAGTACTTC; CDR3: CASSGQAGEQYF
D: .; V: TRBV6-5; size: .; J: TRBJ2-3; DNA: TGTGCCAGCAGTCGGAGGGCCAGGGATACGCAGTATTTT; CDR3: CASSRRARDTQYF
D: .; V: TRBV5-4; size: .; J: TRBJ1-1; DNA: TGTGCCAGCAGCTTGGTTGGGATGATGAACACTGAAGCTTTCTTT; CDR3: CASSLVGMMNTEAFF
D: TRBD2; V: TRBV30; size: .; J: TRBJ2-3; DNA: TGTGCCTGGAGTGCCGTAGCGGGTGGTTATACGCAGTATTTT; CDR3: CAWSAVAGGYTQYF
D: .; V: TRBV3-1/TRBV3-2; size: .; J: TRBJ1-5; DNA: TGTGCCAGCAGCCAAGGGAGCAGTCAGCCCCAGCATTTT; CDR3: CASSQGSSQPQHF
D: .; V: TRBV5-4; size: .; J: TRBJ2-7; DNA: TGTGCCAGCAGGGATAGGGGGGACACCTACGAGCAGTACTTC; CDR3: CASRDRGDTYEQYF